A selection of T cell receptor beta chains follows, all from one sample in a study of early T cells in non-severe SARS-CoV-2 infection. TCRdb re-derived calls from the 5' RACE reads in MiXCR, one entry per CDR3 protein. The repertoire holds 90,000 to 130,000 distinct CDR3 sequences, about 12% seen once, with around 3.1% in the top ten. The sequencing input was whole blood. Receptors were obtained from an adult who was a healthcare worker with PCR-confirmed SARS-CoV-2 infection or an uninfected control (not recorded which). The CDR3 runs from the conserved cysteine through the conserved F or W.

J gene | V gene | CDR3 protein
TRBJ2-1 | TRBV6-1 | CASSERGTYNEQFF
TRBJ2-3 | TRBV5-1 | CASSFENTDTQYF
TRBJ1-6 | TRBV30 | CAWSGTRGTGSPLHF
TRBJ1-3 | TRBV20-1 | CSARDAGVSGNTIYF
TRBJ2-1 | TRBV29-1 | CSVGTESYNEQFF
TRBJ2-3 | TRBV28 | CASSTIWTGYTQYF
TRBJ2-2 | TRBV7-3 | CASSTPNTGELFF
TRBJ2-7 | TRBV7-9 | CASSLVPGNEQYF
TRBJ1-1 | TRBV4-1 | CASSTGANTEAFF
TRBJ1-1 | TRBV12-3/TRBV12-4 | CASSDRHTEAFF
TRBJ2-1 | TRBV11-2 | CASSRPPLAGGQNEQFF
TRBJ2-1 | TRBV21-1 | CASSTWTGAGVYNEQFF
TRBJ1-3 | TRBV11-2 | CASSPYSGNTIYF
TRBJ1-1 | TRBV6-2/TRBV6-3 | CASSYGQTGVNTEAFF
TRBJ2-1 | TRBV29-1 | CSVGVAAYNEQFF
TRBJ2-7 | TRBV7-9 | CASSSRTAPYEQYF
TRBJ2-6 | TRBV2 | CASSEPGPTSGANVLTF
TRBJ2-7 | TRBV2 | CASSSPPGAEQYF
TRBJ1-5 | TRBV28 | CASSANRRGNNQPQHF
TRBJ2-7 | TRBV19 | CASSPGAIGNEQYF
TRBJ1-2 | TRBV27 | CASSQNPNPNYGYTF
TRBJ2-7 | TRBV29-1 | CSVARAPKLEQYF
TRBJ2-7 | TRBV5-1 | CASSSYQQGGSYEQYF
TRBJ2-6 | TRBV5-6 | CASSLPGLAGSGANVLTF
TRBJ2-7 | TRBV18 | CASSAGLEGSYEQYF
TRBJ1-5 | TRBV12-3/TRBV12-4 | CASSLKSSYQPQHF
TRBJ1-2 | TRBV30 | CAWVGWVSYTF
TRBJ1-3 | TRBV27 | CASSTRGPGNTIYF
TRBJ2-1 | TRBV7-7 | CASSPASGTAYNEQFF
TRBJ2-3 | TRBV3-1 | CASGTSGSPDTQYF
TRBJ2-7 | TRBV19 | CASSATRPPGQYSSEQYF
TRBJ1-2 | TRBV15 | CATSRAGRLEGYTF
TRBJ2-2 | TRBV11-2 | CASSLGASGSRNTGELFF
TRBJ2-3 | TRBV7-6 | CASSPDGHPHTQYF
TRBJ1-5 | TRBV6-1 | CASRVDREGYQPQHF
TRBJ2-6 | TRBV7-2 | CASMSGQGLSGANVLTF
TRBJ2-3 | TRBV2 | CASSRQGLAGDTQYF
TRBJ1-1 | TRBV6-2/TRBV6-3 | CASRQGLVTEAFF
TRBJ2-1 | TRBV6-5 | CASSYSFVGGNYNEQFF
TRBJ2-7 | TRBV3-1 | CASSQGTSYEQYF
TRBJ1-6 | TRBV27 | CASSSLVVDSPLHF
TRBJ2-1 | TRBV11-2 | CASRGVGFEEQFF
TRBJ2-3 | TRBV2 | CASNGGASGVRDTQYF
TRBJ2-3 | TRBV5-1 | CASTPGGLLRWSTDTQYF
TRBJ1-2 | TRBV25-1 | CASGRGNLLYGYTF
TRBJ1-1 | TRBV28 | CASMGTGYTVAFF
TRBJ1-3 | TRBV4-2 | CASSHETGPTGNTIYF
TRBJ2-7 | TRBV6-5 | CASSSLLATYEQYF
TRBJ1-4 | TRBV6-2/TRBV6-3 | CASRRRDSYNEKLFF
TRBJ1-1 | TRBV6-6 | CASIRGGTEAFF
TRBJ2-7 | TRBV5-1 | CASSLAGTSGARGYEQYF
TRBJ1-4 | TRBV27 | CASSPWTGLNEKLFF
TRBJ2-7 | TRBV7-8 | CASSSRPSSYEQYF
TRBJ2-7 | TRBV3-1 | CASSQEGQGGSEQYF
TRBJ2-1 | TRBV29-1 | CSVAATSGTSGRHNEQFF
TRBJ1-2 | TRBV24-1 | CATSDQRAANYGYTF
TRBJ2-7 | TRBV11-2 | CASRGFGGYPYEQYF
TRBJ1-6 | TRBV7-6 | CASSLSGQSSPLHF
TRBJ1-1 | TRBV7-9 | CASSRPRAAGTGNTEAFF